This TCR beta chain was sequenced for a study of cytomegalovirus exposure and HLA in healthy donors. This CDR3 spans 13 amino acids. Germline CDR1 and CDR2: GTSNPN and SVGIG (reference sequence). The V end was cut by 6 bases, the J end by 2 bases, with 13 bases between. Donors were nominally healthy when sampled, though unrecorded immune exposures were likely. The PCR was carried out with 60 Vbeta primers and 13 Jbeta primers. Generated by immunoSEQ multiplex PCR, the TCRdb table keeps only in-frame clones and is missing some. Here the sample spans around 130,000 clones, about 80% being singletons. This sequence joins TRBV30 and TRBJ1-1; D perhaps matches TRBD1 (5 bases). This TCR derives from a man aged 35 to 55 in good health and CMV-seronegative. Sequencing was performed on PBMCs. DNA for the CDR3: TGTGCCTGCTTTGGGGCAGCCAACACTGAAGCTTTCTTT. Residues: CACFGAANTEAFF.